This T cell receptor (beta chain) was observed in a study of OX40 agonist ivuxolimab in advanced cancers. Study summary: In this cohort, patients received ivuxolimab, an agonistic anti-OX40 (CD134) antibody. Findings of the study overall: Both blood CD4+ and CD8+ T cells showed clonal growth by week 6 at 0.1 to 3.0 mg/kg.

No patient had autoimmune disease or received systemic immunosuppression. Samples of blood were obtained at baseline, on cycle 4 day 1, and on cycle 7 day 1. Repertoires were generated with immunoSEQ multiplex PCR, while TCRdb's copy carries only in-frame clones and drops some. Here the sample spans about 65,000 clones, roughly 91% being singletons. As regards this clone: Antigen unknown.

Per germline, CDR1 ENHRY and CDR2 SYGVKD. There are 17 residues in the CDR3. Trimming cost V 4 bases and J 1 base, with 19 bases left between them. The source material was CD4+ or CD8+ T cells sorted from blood, sampled in a trial of the OX40 agonist ivuxolimab. The TCR sequence derives from an adult with an advanced solid tumor such as melanoma, head and neck, liver or kidney cancer. This rearrangement joins TRBV10-3 to TRBJ1-2, with D perhaps matching TRBD1 (6 bases). The CDR3 loop reads CAISAVTAGTSNYGYTF. Written as DNA, the CDR3 is TGTGCCATCAGTGCCGTTACCGCCGGGACAAGTAACTATGGCTACACCTTC.